This T cell receptor (beta chain) was captured in a study of blood T cell repertoires in COVID-19. Study at large: COVID-19 samples, acute and convalescent, were from the United States, Italy and Spain. Sources were T cells, B-cell-depleted T cells, or PBMCs; the material itself was cDNA or gDNA.

CDR3 length equals 18 residues. Per germline, CDR1 ENHRY and CDR2 SYGVKD. Trimming cost V 5 bases and J 3 bases; bases outside gene matches: 15. Authors' data handling: Quantification of nucleated cells was approximated via reference gene primer amplification. The method was immunoSEQ multiplex PCR; TCRdb's version includes in-frame clones alone and lacks a portion of them. Clonal size and the V and J genes are those of that table, whereas D and trimming came from the DNA. The repertoire has about 240,000 clones, roughly nine tenths of them found once; the top ten carry about 5.9%. Sequenced material: peripheral blood. The chain uses TRBV10-3 and TRBJ1-1, with 10 bases identical to TRBD1. This sequence was found in a man aged 55 to 70 with acute or convalescent COVID-19. For the CDR3, the DNA is TGTGCCATCAGTTCCAACACCCCCGGGACAGGGGATGACACTGAAGCTTTCTTT. It is translated as CAISSNTPGTGDDTEAFF.